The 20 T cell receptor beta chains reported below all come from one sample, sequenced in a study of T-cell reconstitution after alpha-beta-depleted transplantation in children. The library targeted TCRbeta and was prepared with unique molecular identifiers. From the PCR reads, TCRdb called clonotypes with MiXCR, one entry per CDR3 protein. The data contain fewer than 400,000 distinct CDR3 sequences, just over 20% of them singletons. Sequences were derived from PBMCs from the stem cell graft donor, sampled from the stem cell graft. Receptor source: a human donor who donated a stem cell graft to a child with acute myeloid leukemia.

The CDR3 sequence: CATSRDRDTSSYEQYF. In DNA form, the CDR3 reads TGTGCCACCAGCAGAGATCGGGACACGAGCTCCTACGAGCAGTACTTC. The chain links TRBV15 to TRBJ2-7, with a weak D call TRBD1 (6 bases). CDR1 is LNHNV, CDR2 YYDKDF, per germline (reference sequence). The CDR3 covers 16 residues. The V gene lost 0 bases and the J gene lost 0 bases, with 12 bases spanning the gap.

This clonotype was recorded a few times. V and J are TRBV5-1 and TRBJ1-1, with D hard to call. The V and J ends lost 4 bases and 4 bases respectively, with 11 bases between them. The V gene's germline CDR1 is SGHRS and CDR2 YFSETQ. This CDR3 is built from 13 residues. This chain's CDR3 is CASSTEGSTEAFF. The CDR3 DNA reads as TGCGCCAGCAGCACAGAAGGGAGCACTGAAGCTTTCTTT.

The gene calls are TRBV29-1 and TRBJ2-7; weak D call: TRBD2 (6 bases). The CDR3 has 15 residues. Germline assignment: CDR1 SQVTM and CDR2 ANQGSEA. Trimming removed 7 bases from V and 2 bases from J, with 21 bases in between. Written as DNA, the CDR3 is TGCAGCGCCTTGGGAAGTGCGGGGACCCCCTACGAGCAGTACTTC. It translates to CSALGSAGTPYEQYF.

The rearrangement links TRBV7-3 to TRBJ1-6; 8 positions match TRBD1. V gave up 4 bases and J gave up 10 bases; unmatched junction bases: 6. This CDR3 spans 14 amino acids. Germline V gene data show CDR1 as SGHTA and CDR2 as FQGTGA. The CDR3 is CASSSGQGGSPLHF. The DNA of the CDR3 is TGTGCCAGCAGCTCCGGACAGGGAGGATCACCCCTCCACTTT.

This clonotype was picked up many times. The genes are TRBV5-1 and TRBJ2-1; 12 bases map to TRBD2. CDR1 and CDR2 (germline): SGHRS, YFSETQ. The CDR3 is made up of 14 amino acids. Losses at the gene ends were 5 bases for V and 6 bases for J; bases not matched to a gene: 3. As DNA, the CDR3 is TGCGCCAGCAGGACTAGCGGGAGAGGCAATGAGCAGTTCTTC. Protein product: CASRTSGRGNEQFF.

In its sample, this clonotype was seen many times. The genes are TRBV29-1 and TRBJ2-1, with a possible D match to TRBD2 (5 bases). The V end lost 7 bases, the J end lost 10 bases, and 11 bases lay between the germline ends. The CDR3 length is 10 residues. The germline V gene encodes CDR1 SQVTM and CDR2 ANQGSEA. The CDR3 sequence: CSARDFEQFF. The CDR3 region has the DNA TGCAGCGCCCGGGATTTCGAGCAGTTCTTC.

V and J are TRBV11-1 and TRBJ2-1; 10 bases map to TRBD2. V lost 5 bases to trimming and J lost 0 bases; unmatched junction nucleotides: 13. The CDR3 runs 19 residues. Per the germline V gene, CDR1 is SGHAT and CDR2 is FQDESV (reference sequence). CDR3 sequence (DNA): TGTGCCAGCAGCGCGGCGGGACTAGCGCAAGCAAGCTCCTACAATGAGCAGTTCTTC. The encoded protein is CASSAAGLAQASSYNEQFF.

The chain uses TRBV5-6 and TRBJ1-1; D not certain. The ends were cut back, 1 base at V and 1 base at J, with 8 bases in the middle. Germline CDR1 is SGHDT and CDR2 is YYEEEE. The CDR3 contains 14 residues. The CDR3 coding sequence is TGTGCCAGCAGCTTGACCAAGGGGAACACTGAAGCTTTCTTT. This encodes CASSLTKGNTEAFF.

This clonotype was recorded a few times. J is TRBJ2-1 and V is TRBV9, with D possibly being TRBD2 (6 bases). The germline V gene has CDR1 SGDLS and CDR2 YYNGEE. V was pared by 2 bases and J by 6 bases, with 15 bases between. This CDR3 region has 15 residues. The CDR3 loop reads CASSVLGVGGNEQFF. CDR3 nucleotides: TGTGCCAGCAGCGTGTTGGGTGTGGGAGGCAATGAGCAGTTCTTC.

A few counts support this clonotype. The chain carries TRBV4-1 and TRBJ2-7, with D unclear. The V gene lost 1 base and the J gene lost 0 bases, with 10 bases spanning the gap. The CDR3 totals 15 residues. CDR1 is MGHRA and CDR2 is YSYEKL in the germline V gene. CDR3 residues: CASSQAGISSYEQYF. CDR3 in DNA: TGCGCCAGCAGCCAAGCGGGCATTTCCTCCTACGAGCAGTACTTC.

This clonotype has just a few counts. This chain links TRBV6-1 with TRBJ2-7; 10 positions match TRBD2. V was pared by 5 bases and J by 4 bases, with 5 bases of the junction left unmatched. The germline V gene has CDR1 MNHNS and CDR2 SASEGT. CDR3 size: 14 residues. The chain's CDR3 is CASSTGTSVYEQYF. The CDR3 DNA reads TGTGCCAGCAGTACGGGGACTAGCGTTTACGAGCAGTACTTC.

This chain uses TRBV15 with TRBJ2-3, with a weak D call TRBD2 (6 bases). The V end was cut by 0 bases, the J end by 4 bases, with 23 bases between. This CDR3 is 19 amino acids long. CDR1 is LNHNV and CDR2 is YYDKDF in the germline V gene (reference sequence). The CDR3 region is CATSRDGGFGGNAADTQYF. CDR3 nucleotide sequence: TGTGCCACCAGCAGAGATGGGGGGTTCGGCGGGAATGCTGCAGATACGCAGTATTTT. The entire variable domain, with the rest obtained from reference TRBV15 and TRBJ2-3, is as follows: DAMVIQNPRYQVTQFGKPVTLSCSQTLNHNVMYWYQQKSSQAPKLLFHYYDKDFNNEADTPDNFQSRRPNTSFCFLDIRSPGLGDTAMYLCATSRDGGFGGNAADTQYFGPGTRLTVL.

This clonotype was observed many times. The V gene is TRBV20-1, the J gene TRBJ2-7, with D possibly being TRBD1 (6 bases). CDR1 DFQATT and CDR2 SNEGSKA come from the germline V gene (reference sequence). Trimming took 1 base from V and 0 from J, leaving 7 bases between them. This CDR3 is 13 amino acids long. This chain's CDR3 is CSARGTASYEQYF. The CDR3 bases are TGCAGTGCTAGAGGGACAGCCTCCTACGAGCAGTACTTC.

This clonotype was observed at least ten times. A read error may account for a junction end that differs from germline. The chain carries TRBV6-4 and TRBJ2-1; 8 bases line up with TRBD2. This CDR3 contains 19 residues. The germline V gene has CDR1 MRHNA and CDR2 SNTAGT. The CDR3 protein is CASRESGSLQRGYYNEQFF. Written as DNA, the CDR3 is TGTGCCAGCCGTGAAAGCGGGAGTTTGCAGAGAGGGTACTACAATGAGCAGTTCTTC.

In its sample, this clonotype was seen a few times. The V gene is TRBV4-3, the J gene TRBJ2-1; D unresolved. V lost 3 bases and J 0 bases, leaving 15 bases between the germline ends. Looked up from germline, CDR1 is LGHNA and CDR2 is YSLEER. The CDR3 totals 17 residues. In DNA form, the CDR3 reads TGCGCCAGCAGCCAGGGTAGTATCCCGAGCTCCTACAATGAGCAGTTCTTC. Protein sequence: CASSQGSIPSSYNEQFF.

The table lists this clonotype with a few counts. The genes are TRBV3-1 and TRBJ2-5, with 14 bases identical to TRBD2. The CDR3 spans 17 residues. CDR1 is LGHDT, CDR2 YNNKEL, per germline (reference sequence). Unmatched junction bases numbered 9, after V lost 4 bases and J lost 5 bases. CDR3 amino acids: CASSLGGTSGSRETQYF. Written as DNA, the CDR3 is TGTGCCAGCAGCCTCGGCGGGACTAGCGGGAGTAGGGAGACCCAGTACTTC.

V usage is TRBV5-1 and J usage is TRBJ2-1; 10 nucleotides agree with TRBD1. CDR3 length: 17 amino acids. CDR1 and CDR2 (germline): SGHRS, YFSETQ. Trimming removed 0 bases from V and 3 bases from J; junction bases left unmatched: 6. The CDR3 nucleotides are TGCGCCAGCAGCTTGGCCATGTGGACAGGGGGCTACAATGAGCAGTTCTTC. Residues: CASSLAMWTGGYNEQFF.

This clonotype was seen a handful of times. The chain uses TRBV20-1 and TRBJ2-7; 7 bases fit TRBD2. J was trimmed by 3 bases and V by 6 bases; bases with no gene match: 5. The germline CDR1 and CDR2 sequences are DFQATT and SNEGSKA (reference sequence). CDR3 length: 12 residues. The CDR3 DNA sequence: TGCAGTGCCTCAAGGGAGGGCTACGAGCAGTACTTC. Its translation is CSASREGYEQYF.

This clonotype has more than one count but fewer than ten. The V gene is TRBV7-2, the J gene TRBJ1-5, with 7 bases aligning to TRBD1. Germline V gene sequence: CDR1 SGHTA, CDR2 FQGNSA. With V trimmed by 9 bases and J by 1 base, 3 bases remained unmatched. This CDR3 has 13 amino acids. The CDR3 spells CARDRASNQPQHF. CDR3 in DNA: TGTGCCAGAGACAGGGCGAGCAATCAGCCCCAGCATTTT.

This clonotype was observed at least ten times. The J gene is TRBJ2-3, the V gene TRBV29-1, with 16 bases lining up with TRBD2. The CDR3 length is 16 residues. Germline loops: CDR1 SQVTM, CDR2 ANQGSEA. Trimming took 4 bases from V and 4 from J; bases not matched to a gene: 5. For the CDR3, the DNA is TGCAGCGTTGCAGGGACTAGCGGGAGGGCCGCAGATACGCAGTATTTT. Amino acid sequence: CSVAGTSGRAADTQYF.